Listed below are T cell receptor beta chains from one sample, sequenced in a study of molecular identifiers for immune sequencing clone quantification. TCRdb independently ran MiXCR on the PCR reads; one entry per CDR3 protein. Of about 320,000 distinct CDR3 sequences in the sample, over 20% were seen once. Sequencing was done on a sample of naive CD8+ T cells from blood, with Jurkat cell RNA spiked in. Receptors originate from a human donor in good health. Some libraries in this study had Jurkat cell RNA spiked in. The conserved cysteine and the conserved F or W are not part of the CDR3 here.

V: TRBV10-3
J: TRBJ2-7
CDR3: AISGQGASDYSYEQY

V: TRBV6-2/TRBV6-3
J: TRBJ2-3
CDR3: ASNPVWTSTDTQY

V: TRBV28
J: TRBJ2-4
CDR3: ASSFRGAKNIQY

V: TRBV7-2
J: TRBJ2-5
CDR3: ASSSSPTETQY

V: TRBV2
J: TRBJ2-5
CDR3: ASMEEISFETQY

V: TRBV12-3/TRBV12-4
J: TRBJ2-3
CDR3: ASSDRGANTQY

V: TRBV4-1
J: TRBJ2-1
CDR3: ASSQVAGLASSSYNEQF

V: TRBV7-9
J: TRBJ1-4
CDR3: ASSLVVKTGTANEKLF

V: TRBV19
J: TRBJ1-2
CDR3: ASSSRRLYYGYT

V: TRBV20-1
J: TRBJ2-7
CDR3: SARDESYEQY

V: TRBV27
J: TRBJ2-7
CDR3: ASSLPPGGEQY

V: TRBV28
J: TRBJ1-5
CDR3: ASSLNPGAGQPQH

V: TRBV7-9
J: TRBJ1-1
CDR3: ASRPPMSGGGHTEAF

V: TRBV5-1
J: TRBJ2-7
CDR3: ASSSGDRGYYYEQY

V: TRBV7-9
J: TRBJ2-1
CDR3: ASSLRGSGETYNEQF

V: TRBV6-6
J: TRBJ2-1
CDR3: ASSYSMSGLPEQF

V: TRBV30
J: TRBJ2-2
CDR3: AWSAGTNTGELF

V: TRBV14
J: TRBJ2-3
CDR3: ASSLLALAELGRGTDTQY

V: TRBV4-1
J: TRBJ2-7
CDR3: ASSQRQGAGEQY

V: TRBV12-3/TRBV12-4
J: TRBJ2-3
CDR3: ASSLPQQGVTDTQY

V: TRBV28
J: TRBJ2-7
CDR3: ASSLGLAGYEQY

V: TRBV21-1
J: TRBJ2-5
CDR3: ASSLQGTVAYLDQETQY

V: TRBV19
J: TRBJ1-5
CDR3: ASTGQTSNQPQH

V: TRBV5-6
J: TRBJ1-5
CDR3: ASSGTGKINQPQH

V: TRBV28
J: TRBJ2-2
CDR3: ASSLIGLGLTGELF

V: TRBV29-1
J: TRBJ2-5
CDR3: SVAGTGQETRY

V: TRBV19
J: TRBJ1-2
CDR3: ASSITGGETYGYT

V: TRBV7-9
J: TRBJ1-6
CDR3: ATRDDQIYNSPLH

V: TRBV6-5
J: TRBJ2-7
CDR3: ASSYFSHLDRASYEQY

V: TRBV6-1
J: TRBJ2-7
CDR3: ASSAPTEGTYEQY

V: TRBV21-1
J: TRBJ1-5
CDR3: ASSSIQGVFAYQPQH

V: TRBV5-3
J: TRBJ2-2
CDR3: ASSLGQVTGELS